The next 10 T cell receptor beta chains were all read from a single sample in a study of T cell responses to AZD1222 COVID-19 vaccine. The repertoire was sequenced with immunoSEQ multiplex PCR; TCRdb's copy has only in-frame clones and lacks some. The sample holds 110,000 to 150,000 clones, roughly 90% seen once. The sequencing used peripheral blood, collected 28 days after the second AZD1222 dose. These TCRs come from an adult who received the AZD1222 COVID-19 vaccine.

The V gene is TRBV2, the J gene TRBJ1-2, with D possibly TRBD1 on 5 matching bases. The CDR3 runs to 13 residues. CDR1 and CDR2 from the germline V gene are SNHLY and FYNNEI. The V end was cut by 4 bases, the J end by 4 bases, with 10 bases between. The CDR3 reads CASSVGGGYGYTF. DNA for the CDR3: TGTGCCAGCAGTGTGGGGGGTGGCTATGGCTACACCTTC. Full variable domain (missing parts from reference TRBV2 and TRBJ1-2): EPEVTQTPSHQVTQMGQEVILRCVPISNHLYFYWYRQILGQKVEFLVSFYNNEISEKSEIFDDQFSVERPDGSNFTLKIRSTKLEDSAMYFCASSVGGGYGYTFGSGTRLTVV.

The sample holds one count of this clone. V gene TRBV9 combines with J gene TRBJ2-7, with TRBD2 matching over 9 bases. Unmatched junction bases numbered 11, after V lost 4 bases and J lost 3 bases. CDR1 is SGDLS and CDR2 is YYNGEE in the germline V gene. The CDR3 loop spans 16 amino acids. The CDR3 reads CASSPRSGRPLYEQYF. CDR3 coding DNA: TGTGCCAGCAGCCCCAGGAGCGGGAGGCCCCTCTACGAGCAGTACTTC.

The V call is TRBV3-1 (or the pseudogene TRBV3-2), the J call TRBJ1-6; D is ambiguous. CDR1 and CDR2 (germline): LGHDT, YNNKEL (reference sequence). V lost 0 bases, J lost 0 bases, and 9 bases lay in between. The CDR3 consists of 17 residues. The CDR3 loop reads CASSQDGFSSYNSPLHF. As DNA, the CDR3 is TGTGCCAGCAGCCAAGACGGGTTTTCCTCCTATAATTCACCCCTCCACTTT.

This chain links TRBV5-6 with TRBJ1-2, with D uncertain. In germline, CDR1 is SGHDT, CDR2 YYEEEE. CDR3 length: 13 residues. Trimming took 5 bases from V and 1 from J, leaving 9 bases between them. The CDR3 protein is CASSSAVNYGYTF. DNA of the CDR3: TGTGCCAGCAGTTCTGCAGTTAACTATGGCTACACCTTC.

The chain is built from TRBV18 and TRBJ2-1, with 11 bases fitting TRBD2. This CDR3 is built from 15 residues. From germline, CDR1 is KGHSH and CDR2 LQKENI. V shed 3 bases and J 8 bases; nucleotides not matched to a gene: 6. The CDR3 reads CASSPGTSGRHEQFF. CDR3 sequence (DNA): TGTGCCAGCTCACCCGGGACTAGCGGAAGGCATGAGCAGTTCTTC.

There are a few counts of this clone. This chain joins TRBV5-1 and TRBJ2-1; 12 nucleotides match TRBD2. The germline V gene has CDR1 SGHRS and CDR2 YFSETQ. The CDR3 has 15 residues. With 0 bases clipped from V and 8 bases from J, the junction kept 3 bases outside the gene matches. The CDR3 loop is CASSLALAGGYEQFF. The CDR3, as DNA: TGCGCCAGCAGCTTGGCACTAGCGGGGGGCTATGAGCAGTTCTTC. Variable domain in full (rest from reference TRBV5-1 and TRBJ2-1): KAGVTQTPRYLIKTRGQQVTLSCSPISGHRSVSWYQQTPGQGLQFLFEYFSETQRNKGNFPGRFSGRQFSNSRSEMNVSTLELGDSALYLCASSLALAGGYEQFFGPGTRLTVL.

Concerning this clone: This sample includes further DNA sequences coding for the same CDR3. V gene TRBV3-1 (or the pseudogene TRBV3-2) combines with J gene TRBJ1-2; D is unclear. The germline V gene has CDR1 LGHDT and CDR2 YNNKEL (reference sequence). V lost 4 bases and J lost 5, with 8 bases in between. This CDR3 has 12 amino acids. CDR3 amino acids: CASSPPGYGYTF. The CDR3 nucleotides read TGTGCCAGCAGCCCACCCGGTTATGGCTACACCTTC.

The chain joins TRBV27 to TRBJ1-2; a weak D match, TRBD1 (6 bases). V was pared by 6 bases and J by 4 bases, with 12 bases between. The CDR3 is made up of 13 amino acids. CDR1 and CDR2 from the germline V gene are MNHEY and SMNVEV (reference sequence). The CDR3: CASRVQGSYGYTF. CDR3 bases: TGTGCCAGCAGGGTTCAGGGGTCCTATGGCTACACCTTC.

V gene TRBV3-1 (or the pseudogene TRBV3-2) combines with J gene TRBJ2-2; D unresolved. Germline V gives CDR1 LGHDT, CDR2 YNNKEL (reference sequence). The CDR3 has 16 residues. The V gene lost 1 base and the J gene lost 1 base, with 10 bases spanning the gap. CDR3 sequence: CASSQVMGGNTGELFF. The CDR3 DNA sequence: TGTGCCAGCAGCCAAGTAATGGGCGGGAACACCGGGGAGCTGTTTTTT.

The chain uses TRBV6-5 and TRBJ1-4, with D hard to call. V gave up 4 bases and J gave up 8 bases, with 8 bases separating them. The V gene's germline CDR1 is MNHEY and CDR2 SVGAGI. This CDR3 spans 12 amino acids. The CDR3 loop is CASSLMGEKLFF. The CDR3 DNA reads as TGTGCCAGCAGTTTAATGGGGGAAAAACTGTTTTTT.